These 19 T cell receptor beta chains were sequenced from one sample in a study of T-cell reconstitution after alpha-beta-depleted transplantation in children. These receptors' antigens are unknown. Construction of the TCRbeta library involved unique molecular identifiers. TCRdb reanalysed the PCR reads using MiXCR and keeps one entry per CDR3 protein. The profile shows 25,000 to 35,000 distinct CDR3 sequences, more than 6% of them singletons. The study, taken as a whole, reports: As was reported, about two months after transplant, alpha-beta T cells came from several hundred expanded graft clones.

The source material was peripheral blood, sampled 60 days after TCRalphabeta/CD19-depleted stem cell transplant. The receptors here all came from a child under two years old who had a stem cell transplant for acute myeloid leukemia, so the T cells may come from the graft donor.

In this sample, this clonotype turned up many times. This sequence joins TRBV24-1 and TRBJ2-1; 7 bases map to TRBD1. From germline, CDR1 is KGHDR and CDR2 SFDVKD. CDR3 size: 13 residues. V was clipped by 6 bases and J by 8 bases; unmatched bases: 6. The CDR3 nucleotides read TGTGCCACCAGTCTACAGGGGTGGGATGAGCAGTTCTTC. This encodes CATSLQGWDEQFF.

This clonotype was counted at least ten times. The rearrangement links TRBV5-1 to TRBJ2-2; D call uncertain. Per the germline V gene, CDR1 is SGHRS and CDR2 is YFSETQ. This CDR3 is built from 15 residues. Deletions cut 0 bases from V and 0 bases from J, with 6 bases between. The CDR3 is CASSLGDANTGELFF. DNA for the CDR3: TGCGCCAGCAGCTTGGGCGACGCGAACACCGGGGAGCTGTTTTTT.

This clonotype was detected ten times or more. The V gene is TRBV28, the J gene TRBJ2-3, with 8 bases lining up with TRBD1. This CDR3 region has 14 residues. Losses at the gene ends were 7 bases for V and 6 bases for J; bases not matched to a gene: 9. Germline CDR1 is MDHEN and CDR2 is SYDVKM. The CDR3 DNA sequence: TGTGCCAGCATGACCAGGGGGCAGTACGATACGCAGTATTTT. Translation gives CASMTRGQYDTQYF.

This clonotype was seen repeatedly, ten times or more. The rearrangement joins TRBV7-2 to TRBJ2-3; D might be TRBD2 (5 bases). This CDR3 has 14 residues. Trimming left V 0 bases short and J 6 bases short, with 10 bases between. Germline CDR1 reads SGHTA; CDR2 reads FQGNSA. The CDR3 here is CASSLAGVADTQYF. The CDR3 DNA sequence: TGTGCCAGCAGCTTAGCCGGGGTGGCGGATACGCAGTATTTT. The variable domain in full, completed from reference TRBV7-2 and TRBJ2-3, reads GAGVSQSPSNKVTEKGKDVELRCDPISGHTALYWYRQSLGQGLEFLIYFQGNSAPDKSGLPSDRFSAERTGGSVSTLTIQRTQQEDSAVYLCASSLAGVADTQYFGPGTRLTVL.

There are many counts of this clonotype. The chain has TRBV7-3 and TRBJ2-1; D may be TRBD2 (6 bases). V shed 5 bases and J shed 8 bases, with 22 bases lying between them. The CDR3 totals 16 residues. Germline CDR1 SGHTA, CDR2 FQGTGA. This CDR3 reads CASSPTLTSWGHEQFF. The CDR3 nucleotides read TGTGCCAGCAGCCCGACTCTGACTAGTTGGGGCCATGAGCAGTTCTTC.

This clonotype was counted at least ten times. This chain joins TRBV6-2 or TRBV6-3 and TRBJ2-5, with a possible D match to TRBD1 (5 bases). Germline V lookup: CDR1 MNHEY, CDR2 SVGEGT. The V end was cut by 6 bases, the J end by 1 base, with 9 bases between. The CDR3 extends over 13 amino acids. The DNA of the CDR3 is TGTGCCAGCAGGTCGGACATCCAAGAGACCCAGTACTTC. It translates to CASRSDIQETQYF.

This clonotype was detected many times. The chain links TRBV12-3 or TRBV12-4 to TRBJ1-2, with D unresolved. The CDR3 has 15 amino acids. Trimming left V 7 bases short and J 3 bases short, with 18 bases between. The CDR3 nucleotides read TGTGCCAGCATCCCCGGACGGACCGTAGACTATGGCTACACCTTC. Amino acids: CASIPGRTVDYGYTF.

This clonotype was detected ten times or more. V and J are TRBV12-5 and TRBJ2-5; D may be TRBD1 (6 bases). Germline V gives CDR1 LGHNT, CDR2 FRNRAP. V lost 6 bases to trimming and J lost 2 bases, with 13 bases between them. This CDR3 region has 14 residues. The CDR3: CASGLTGLQETQYF. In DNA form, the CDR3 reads TGTGCTAGTGGCCTTACAGGGCTTCAAGAGACCCAGTACTTC.

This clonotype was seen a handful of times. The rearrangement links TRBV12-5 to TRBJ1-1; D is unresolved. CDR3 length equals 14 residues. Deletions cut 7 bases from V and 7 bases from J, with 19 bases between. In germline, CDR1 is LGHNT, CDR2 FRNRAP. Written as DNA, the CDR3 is TGTGCTAGTGCCCATCCCAAGCTTGGGAGTGAAGCTTTCTTT. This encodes CASAHPKLGSEAFF.

The CDR3 sequence is CSARSGIWPHEQYF. As DNA, the CDR3 is TGCAGTGCTAGGTCGGGCATTTGGCCCCACGAGCAGTACTTC. The chain joins TRBV20-1 to TRBJ2-7, with D unclear. In germline, CDR1 is DFQATT, CDR2 SNEGSKA (reference sequence). The CDR3 runs 14 residues. Deletions cut 3 bases from V and 5 bases from J, with 17 bases between.

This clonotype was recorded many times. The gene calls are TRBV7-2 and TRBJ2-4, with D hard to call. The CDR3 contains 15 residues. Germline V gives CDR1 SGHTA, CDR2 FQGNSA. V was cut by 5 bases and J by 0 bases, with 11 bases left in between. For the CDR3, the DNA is TGTGCCAGCAGCCTTGGCGGTCTAGCCAAAAACATTCAGTACTTC. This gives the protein CASSLGGLAKNIQYF.

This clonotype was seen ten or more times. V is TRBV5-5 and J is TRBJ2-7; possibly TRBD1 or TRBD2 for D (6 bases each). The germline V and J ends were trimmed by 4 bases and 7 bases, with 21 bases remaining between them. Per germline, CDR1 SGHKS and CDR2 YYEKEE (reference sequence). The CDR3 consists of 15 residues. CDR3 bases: TGTGCCAGCAGCCAGACCGGGCGGGACACTCTGGAGCAGTACTTC. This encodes CASSQTGRDTLEQYF.

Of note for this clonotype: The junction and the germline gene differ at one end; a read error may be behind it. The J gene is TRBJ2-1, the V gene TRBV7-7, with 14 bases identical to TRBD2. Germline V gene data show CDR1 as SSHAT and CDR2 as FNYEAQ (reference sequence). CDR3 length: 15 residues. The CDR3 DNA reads TGTGCTAGCAGCGGGGGACTAGCGGGAGACCGGGAGCAGTTCTTC. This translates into CASSGGLAGDREQFF.

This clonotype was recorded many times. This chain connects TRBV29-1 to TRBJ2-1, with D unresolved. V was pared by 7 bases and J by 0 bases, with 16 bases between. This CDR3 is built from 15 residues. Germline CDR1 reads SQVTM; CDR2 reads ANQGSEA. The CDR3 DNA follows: TGCAGCGCTAAGGGCGGCTTGCTCTCCTACAATGAGCAGTTCTTC. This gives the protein CSAKGGLLSYNEQFF.

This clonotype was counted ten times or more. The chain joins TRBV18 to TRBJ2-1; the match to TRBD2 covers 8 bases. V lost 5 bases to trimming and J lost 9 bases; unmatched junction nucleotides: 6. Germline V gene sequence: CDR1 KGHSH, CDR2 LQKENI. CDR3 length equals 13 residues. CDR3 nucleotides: TGTGCCAGCTCAATGGGACTAGAGGTTGAGCAGTTCTTC. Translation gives CASSMGLEVEQFF.

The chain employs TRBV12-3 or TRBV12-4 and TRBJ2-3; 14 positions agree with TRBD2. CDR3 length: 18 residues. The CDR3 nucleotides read TGTACCATCAGTTCCGAGACTAGCGGGAGGGCTTTCACAGATACGCAGTATTTT. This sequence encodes CTISSETSGRAFTDTQYF.

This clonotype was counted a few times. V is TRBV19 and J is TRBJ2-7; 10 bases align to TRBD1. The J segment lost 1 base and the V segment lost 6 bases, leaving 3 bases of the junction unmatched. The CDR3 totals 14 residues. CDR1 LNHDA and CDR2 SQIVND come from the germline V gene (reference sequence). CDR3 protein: CASRPGQGSYEQYF. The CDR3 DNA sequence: TGTGCCAGTAGACCGGGACAGGGGTCCTACGAGCAGTACTTC.

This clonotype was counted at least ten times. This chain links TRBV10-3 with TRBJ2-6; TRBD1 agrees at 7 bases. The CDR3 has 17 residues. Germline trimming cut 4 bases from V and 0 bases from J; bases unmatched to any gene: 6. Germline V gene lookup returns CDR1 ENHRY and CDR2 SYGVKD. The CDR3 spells CAISVWGQSSGANVLTF. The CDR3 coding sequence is TGTGCCATCAGTGTATGGGGACAGAGCTCTGGGGCCAACGTCCTGACTTTC.

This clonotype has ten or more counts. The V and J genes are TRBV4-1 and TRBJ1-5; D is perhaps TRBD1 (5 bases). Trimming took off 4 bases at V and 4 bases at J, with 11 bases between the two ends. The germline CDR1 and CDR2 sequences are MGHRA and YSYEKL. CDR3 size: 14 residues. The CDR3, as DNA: TGCGCCAGCAGCCCCCTTCAGGGAAATCAGCCCCAGCATTTT. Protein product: CASSPLQGNQPQHF.